The clone carrying this TCR beta chain has ten or more counts. This sample was taken from a study of regulatory T cells in long-lasting Graves disease. The time point is: persistent/refractory GD, antithyroid drugs over 5 years with positive TRAb. Extracted PBMC RNA gave rise to the TCR library. Graves' disease diagnoses followed American Thyroid Association guidelines. Each patient gave 7 to 9 milliliters of EDTA-anticoagulated peripheral blood. Arm-PCR of CDR3 regions with iRepertoire HTBI primers generated TCR beta libraries. TCRdb reprocessed the multiplex PCR reads via MiXCR and lists one record per CDR3 protein. The data show 300,000 or so distinct CDR3 sequences, about 18% seen once. V dropped 6 bases and J dropped 5 bases, with 15 bases sitting between them. The germline V gene has CDR1 SGHNT and CDR2 YYREEE (reference sequence). The CDR3 consists of 14 residues.

This chain connects TRBV5-4 to TRBJ2-4, with a weak D call TRBD2 (5 bases). The source material was peripheral blood mononuclear cells (PBMCs), sampled when the disease was refractory, from a patient treated with antithyroid drugs. The TCR comes from a female donor with Graves disease. For the CDR3, the DNA is TGTGCCAGCACCCCGGAGGCGGGCGAAAACATTCAGTACTTC. Protein: CASTPEAGENIQYF.